The 9 T cell receptor beta chains given below trace back to one sample, sequenced in a study of blood T cell repertoires in COVID-19. Method: immunoSEQ multiplex PCR; TCRdb's copy keeps in-frame clones and lacks some. Here the sample spans roughly 250,000 clones, around nine tenths being singletons. Sequenced material: peripheral blood. The receptors were gathered from a man between 35 and 55 years old who had recovered from COVID-19.

The chain combines TRBV15 with TRBJ2-1; the match to TRBD1 covers 10 bases. The length of the CDR3 is 14 residues. Germline-derived CDR1 and CDR2 are LNHNV and YYDKDF (reference sequence). The V gene end was trimmed by 3 bases and the J gene end by 7 bases; junction bases not matched to a gene: 3. CDR3 amino acids: CATSRDRGLNEQFF. For the CDR3, the DNA is TGTGCCACCAGCAGGGACAGGGGGTTGAATGAGCAGTTCTTC.

The table lists this clone with a few counts. The chain recombines TRBV5-6 with TRBJ2-7, with D possibly matching TRBD1 (6 bases). Trimming removed 3 bases at V and 4 bases at J, with 17 bases between. The CDR3 spans 15 residues. The germline V gene encodes CDR1 SGHDT and CDR2 YYEEEE. CDR3 residues: CASSSFRQVGYEQYF. CDR3 sequence (DNA): TGTGCCAGCAGCTCCTTTAGACAGGTAGGATACGAGCAGTACTTC.

This clone has only one observation. The chain couples TRBV11-2 to TRBJ2-1; no firm D call. V shed 5 bases and J shed 6 bases, with 11 bases lying between them. Germline CDR1 and CDR2: SGHAT and FQNNGV. There are 13 residues in the CDR3. The CDR3 sequence: CASSRTVVNEQFF. CDR3 coding DNA: TGTGCCAGCAGCCGCACAGTTGTCAATGAGCAGTTCTTC.

This sequence joins TRBV18 and TRBJ2-7; 7 bases match TRBD1. The CDR3 spans 14 residues. Germline V gene lookup returns CDR1 KGHSH and CDR2 LQKENI. Unmatched junction bases numbered 5, after V lost 5 bases and J lost 1 base. The CDR3: CASSTTGRSYEQYF. The CDR3 DNA sequence: TGTGCCAGCTCAACGACAGGGAGATCCTACGAGCAGTACTTC. Complete variable domain (other parts from reference TRBV18 and TRBJ2-7): NAGVMQNPRHLVRRRGQEARLRCSPMKGHSHVYWYRQLPEEGLKFMVYLQKENIIDESGMPKERFSAEFPKEGPSILRIQQVVRGDSAAYFCASSTTGRSYEQYFGPGTRLTVT.

The chain uses TRBV5-6 and TRBJ2-7; 7 bases line up with TRBD2. The CDR3 extends over 19 amino acids. Germline loops: CDR1 SGHDT, CDR2 YYEEEE. V lost 1 base and J lost 3; bases outside the gene matches: 19. The CDR3 DNA follows: TGTGCCAGCAGCTTGTATCTGGGATGGGTACTAGCGACTAACTACGAGCAGTACTTC. Its translation is CASSLYLGWVLATNYEQYF. The variable domain in full, with the rest retrieved from reference TRBV5-6 and TRBJ2-7, is DAGVTQSPTHLIKTRGQQVTLRCSPKSGHDTVSWYQQALGQGPQFIFQYYEEEERQRGNFPDRFSGHQFPNYSSELNVNALLLGDSALYLCASSLYLGWVLATNYEQYFGPGTRLTVT.

The sample holds one count of this clone. V usage is TRBV11-3 and J usage is TRBJ2-1; possible D gene TRBD2, 5 bases. Trimming took off 0 bases at V and 6 bases at J, with 12 bases between the two ends. CDR3 size: 15 residues. CDR1 is SGHNT and CDR2 is YENEEA in the germline V gene. The CDR3 reads CASSLDIGRSNEQFF. The CDR3 DNA reads TGTGCCAGCAGCTTAGATATAGGGAGAAGCAATGAGCAGTTCTTC.

The chain links TRBV6-5 to TRBJ2-1; 14 bases are a match to TRBD2. The CDR3 totals 16 residues. Per germline, CDR1 MNHEY and CDR2 SVGAGI. V lost 3 bases and J lost 9; bases outside the gene matches: 7. CDR3 loop: CASSYLTSGGVVEQFF. CDR3 DNA sequence: TGTGCCAGCAGTTATTTGACTAGCGGGGGGGTAGTTGAGCAGTTCTTC.

The chain uses TRBV7-2 and TRBJ2-7; D perhaps matches TRBD1 (6 bases). This CDR3 has 15 residues. CDR1 is SGHTA and CDR2 is FQGNSA in the germline V gene. The V and J ends lost 5 bases and 3 bases respectively, with 17 bases between them. As DNA, the CDR3 is TGTGCCAGCAGCCCCAGGTCAGGGGCGGTCTACGAGCAGTACTTC. Translated: CASSPRSGAVYEQYF.

This CDR3 is CASSREYGYTF. In DNA, the CDR3 is TGTGCCAGTAGTCGGGAATATGGCTACACCTTC. The V and J genes are TRBV19 and TRBJ1-2; D gene ambiguous. V gave up 5 bases and J gave up 5 bases, with 6 bases separating them. The germline CDR1 and CDR2 sequences are LNHDA and SQIVND (reference sequence). The CDR3 totals 11 residues.